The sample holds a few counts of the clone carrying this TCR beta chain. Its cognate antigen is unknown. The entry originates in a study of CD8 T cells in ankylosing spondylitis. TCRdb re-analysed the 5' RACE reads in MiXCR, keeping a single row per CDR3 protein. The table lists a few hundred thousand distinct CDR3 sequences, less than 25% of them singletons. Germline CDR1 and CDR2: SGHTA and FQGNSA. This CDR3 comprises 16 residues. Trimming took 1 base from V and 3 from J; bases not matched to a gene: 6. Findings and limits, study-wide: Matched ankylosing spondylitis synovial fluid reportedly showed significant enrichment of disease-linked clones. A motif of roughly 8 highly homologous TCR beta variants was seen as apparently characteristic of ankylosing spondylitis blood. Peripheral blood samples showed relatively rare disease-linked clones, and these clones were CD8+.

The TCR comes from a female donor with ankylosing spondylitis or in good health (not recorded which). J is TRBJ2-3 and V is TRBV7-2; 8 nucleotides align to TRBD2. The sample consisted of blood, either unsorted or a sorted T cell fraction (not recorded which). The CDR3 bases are TGTGCCAGCAGCTTAGGGGGAGCGGGAGTTACAGATACGCAGTATTTT. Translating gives CASSLGGAGVTDTQYF.